Each of the 9 T cell receptor beta chains below was sequenced from the same sample in a study of kidney transplant recipient with SARS-CoV-2 infection. Using its own MiXCR run on the reads, TCRdb lists one record per CDR3 protein. Of fewer than 250,000 distinct CDR3 sequences in the sample, less than 35% were seen once. The starting material was a blood sample, obtained at baseline and between days 110 and 120 from a kidney transplant recipient. Receptor source: a male patient aged 30 to 39 who had COVID-19 and was a kidney transplant recipient. A share of the T cells may be of graft donor origin.

In its sample, this clonotype was seen many times. This sequence joins TRBV11-3 and TRBJ2-1, with 11 bases that match TRBD1. Germline CDR1 is SGHNT and CDR2 is YENEEA. V dropped 2 bases and J dropped 6; count of bases not matched to a gene: 6. The CDR3 extends over 16 amino acids. Here the CDR3 reads CASSLNGQGASNEQFF. CDR3 in DNA: TGTGCCAGCAGCTTAAACGGACAGGGGGCATCCAATGAGCAGTTCTTC.

As to this clonotype: A much bigger clone sits one base away, suggesting this may be a read error. The CDR3 reads CASSLVRTGGGNTIYF. In DNA form, the CDR3 reads TGTGCCAGCAGCTTAGTGAGGACAGGAGGAGGAAACACCATATATTTT. This chain joins TRBV7-9 and TRBJ1-3, with 7 bases fitting TRBD1. Trimming took 1 base from V and 4 from J; bases not matched to a gene: 7. The V gene's germline CDR1 is SEHNR and CDR2 FQNEAQ (reference sequence). The CDR3 consists of 16 residues.

Comment on this clonotype: One end of the junction does not line up with germline, which may come from a read error. The chain has TRBV6-5 and TRBJ2-7, with D perhaps matching TRBD1 or TRBD2 (6 bases each). In germline, CDR1 is MNHEY, CDR2 SVGAGI. The CDR3 has 14 residues. CDR3 loop: CASSYRGPLYGQYF. In nucleotides, the CDR3 is TGTGCCAGCAGTTACCGGGGGCCCCTCTACGGGCAGTACTTC.

At least ten counts were recorded for this clonotype. The chain employs TRBV20-1 and TRBJ2-4; no clear D. The last part of the DNA fits TRBJ2-7 better; the J call may be wrong. The CDR3 has 14 residues. Per germline, CDR1 DFQATT and CDR2 SNEGSKA (reference sequence). The CDR3 spells CSARRSPPWYEQYF. CDR3 coding DNA: TGCAGTGCGAGACGGTCCCCTCCTTGGTACGAGCAGTACTTC.

This clonotype was counted only a few times. V usage is TRBV19 and J usage is TRBJ2-2; D gene unclear. Germline values: CDR1 LNHDA, CDR2 SQIVND (reference sequence). Trimming pared 1 base from V and 4 bases from J, leaving 10 bases between. CDR3 size: 15 residues. The CDR3: CASSIAPRGTGELFF. DNA for the CDR3: TGTGCCAGTAGTATAGCCCCCCGAGGCACCGGGGAGCTGTTTTTT.

In the case of this clonotype: This sequence may be a read error, since a much larger clone differs from it by one base. The missing conserved phenylalanine or tryptophan at the end of this CDR3 makes a read error likely. This chain links TRBV5-4 with TRBJ1-2; no firm D call. CDR1 SGHNT and CDR2 YYREEE come from the germline V gene (reference sequence). The CDR3 is 16 residues long. With 7 bases removed from V and 4 bases from J, the gap between germline ends came to 23 bases. CDR3 nucleotide sequence: TGTGCCAGCTACCCCTCCGTACCAGGAAAGACCTATGGCTACACCTCC. It specifies CASYPSVPGKTYGYTS.

The sample holds many counts of this clonotype. The rearrangement joins TRBV5-1 to TRBJ1-2, with TRBD1 identical over 7 bases. This CDR3 has 13 amino acids. The V gene's germline CDR1 is SGHRS and CDR2 YFSETQ. After removal of 7 bases from V and 9 bases from J, the junction contained 12 bases not matched to a gene. CDR3: CASGTTGLDSYTF. The CDR3, as DNA: TGCGCCAGCGGCACGACAGGGTTGGATAGCTACACCTTC.

Concerning this clonotype itself: A junction boundary mismatches the germline segment, possibly from a read error. CDR3 sequence reads: CASSLQPLFSTDAQYF. In DNA, the CDR3 is TGTGCCAGCAGTTTACAGCCTTTGTTCAGCACAGATGCGCAGTATTTT. The chain links TRBV27 to TRBJ2-3; D not resolved. The CDR3 has 16 residues. The germline CDR1 and CDR2 sequences are MNHEY and SMNVEV (reference sequence).

This clonotype was observed many times. This chain joins TRBV5-4 and TRBJ1-2; D unclear. Germline V CDR1 and CDR2: SGHNT, YYREEE (reference sequence). The CDR3 has 16 amino acids. Trimming left V 7 bases short and J 4 bases short, with 23 bases between. The CDR3 DNA is TGTGCCAGCTGTAAATGCGTACCAGGAAAGACCTATGGCTACACCTTC. Translating gives CASCKCVPGKTYGYTF.